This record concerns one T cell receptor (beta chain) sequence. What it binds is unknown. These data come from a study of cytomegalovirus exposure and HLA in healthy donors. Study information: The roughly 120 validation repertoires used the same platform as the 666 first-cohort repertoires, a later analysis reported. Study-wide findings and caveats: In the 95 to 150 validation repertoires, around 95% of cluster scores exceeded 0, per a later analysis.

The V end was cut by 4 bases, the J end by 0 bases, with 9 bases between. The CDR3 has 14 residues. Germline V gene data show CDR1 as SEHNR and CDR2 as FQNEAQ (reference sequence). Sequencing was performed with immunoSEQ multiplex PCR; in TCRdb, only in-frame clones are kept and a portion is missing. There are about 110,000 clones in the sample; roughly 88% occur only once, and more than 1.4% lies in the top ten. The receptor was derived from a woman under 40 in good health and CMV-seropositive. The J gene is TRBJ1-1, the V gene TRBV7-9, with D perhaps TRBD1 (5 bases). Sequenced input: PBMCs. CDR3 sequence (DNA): TGTGCCAGCAGCTCCAAGGGGATGAACACTGAAGCTTTCTTT. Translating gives CASSSKGMNTEAFF.